Shown below are 20 T cell receptor beta chains from a single sample sequenced in a study of Ad26.COV2.S vaccination and SARS-CoV-2 variants. The repertoire was sequenced with immunoSEQ multiplex PCR; TCRdb's copy has only in-frame clones and lacks some. The repertoire has some 340,000 clones, 70% to 90% of them found once; the top ten carry 1.9%. Treatment of the sample: some 20 received Ad26.COV2.S at low or high dose, single or two shots; several received placebo; per-sample allocation not given. The study sampled participants on day 63 after the first vaccine or placebo injection. The sequencing here drew on peripheral blood, taken in a trial of Ad26.COV2.S vaccine versus placebo. These TCRs come from a person aged 18-65 years who received the Ad26.COV2.S COVID-19 vaccine or a placebo.

A word on this clone: Other nucleotide sequences from this sample produce the same CDR3. CDR3 protein: CASSLAGLQETQYF. The CDR3 nucleotides are TGCGCCAGCAGCCTAGCGGGGCTACAAGAGACCCAGTACTTC. This chain connects TRBV5-1 to TRBJ2-5, with 9 bases identical to TRBD2. The germline V gene has CDR1 SGHRS and CDR2 YFSETQ. This CDR3 contains 14 residues. Unmatched junction bases numbered 3, after V lost 4 bases and J lost 2 bases.

A few counts support this clone. CDR3: CASSIQLRYGYTF. The CDR3 DNA follows: TGTGCCAGTAGTATTCAATTGCGGTATGGCTACACCTTC. This chain connects TRBV19 to TRBJ1-2; D is ambiguous. Germline V gives CDR1 LNHDA, CDR2 SQIVND (reference sequence). Trimming left V 3 bases short and J 5 bases short, with 10 bases between. There are 13 residues in the CDR3.

The chain employs TRBV7-2 and TRBJ1-6; D call uncertain. Deletions cut 6 bases from V and 5 bases from J, with 5 bases between. CDR3 size: 12 residues. Per germline, CDR1 SGHTA and CDR2 FQGNSA. The CDR3 sequence is CASSPNNSPLHF. CDR3 bases: TGTGCCAGCAGTCCAAATAATTCACCCCTCCACTTT.

This sequence joins TRBV7-2 and TRBJ2-1; D may be TRBD1 or TRBD2 (5 bases each). The germline V and J ends were trimmed by 2 bases and 4 bases, with 12 bases remaining between them. The length of the CDR3 is 15 residues. Germline V lookup: CDR1 SGHTA, CDR2 FQGNSA. CDR3 DNA: TGTGCCAGCAGCTTATGGAGTGGGGGATACAATGAGCAGTTCTTC. This gives the protein CASSLWSGGYNEQFF.

This clone was found once. The chain uses TRBV2 and TRBJ2-3, with 8 positions matching TRBD2. Trimming took 7 bases from V and 3 from J; bases not matched to a gene: 6. The CDR3 runs to 14 residues. The germline V gene has CDR1 SNHLY and CDR2 FYNNEI. This CDR3 is CASIRGGQTDTQYF. The CDR3, as DNA: TGTGCCAGCATCCGGGGGGGCCAAACAGATACGCAGTATTTT.

The rearrangement uses TRBV19 and TRBJ2-7, with D perhaps TRBD1 (6 bases). Between the trimmed V and J ends, which lost 1 base and 5 bases, there was a span of 12 bases. The CDR3 covers 14 residues. Germline loops: CDR1 LNHDA, CDR2 SQIVND (reference sequence). CDR3 coding DNA: TGTGCCAGTAGTATAGGGAGGACAGATAACGAGCAGTACTTC. Amino acids: CASSIGRTDNEQYF.

The chain carries TRBV27 and TRBJ2-2; a weak D match, TRBD1 (6 bases). The V gene lost 4 bases and the J gene lost 0 bases, with 15 bases spanning the gap. In germline, CDR1 is MNHEY, CDR2 SMNVEV (reference sequence). The CDR3 is 17 residues long. The CDR3 region has the DNA TGTGCCAGCAGTTCCCGCGGACAGTTCGCGAACACCGGGGAGCTGTTTTTT. Its translation: CASSSRGQFANTGELFF.

V is TRBV19 and J is TRBJ2-4, with D possibly TRBD1 on 5 matching bases. This CDR3 spans 14 amino acids. Germline CDR1 reads LNHDA; CDR2 reads SQIVND (reference sequence). V shed 6 bases and J shed 8 bases, with 17 bases lying between them. The CDR3 reads CASRRTDSLYIQYF. The CDR3 region has the DNA TGTGCCAGTAGAAGAACTGACAGTCTTTACATTCAGTACTTC.

This chain links TRBV2 with TRBJ1-1; D not resolved. Germline V CDR1 and CDR2: SNHLY, FYNNEI. Trimming pared 0 bases from V and 4 bases from J, leaving 9 bases between. The CDR3 totals 14 residues. The CDR3 DNA follows: TGTGCCAGCAGTGAAGCGCTAGGGTTCACTGAAGCTTTCTTT. Translation gives CASSEALGFTEAFF.

In its sample, this clone was seen once. This rearrangement joins TRBV30 to TRBJ2-7, with D possibly being TRBD2 (6 bases). Germline V gene sequence: CDR1 GTSNPN, CDR2 SVGIG (reference sequence). With 3 bases removed from V and 6 bases from J, the gap between germline ends came to 15 bases. This CDR3 has 13 residues. CDR3 coding DNA: TGTGCCTGGAGCCCCCAAGGCGGGGCCGAGCAGTACTTC. Translation gives CAWSPQGGAEQYF.

This clone was detected only once. This sequence joins TRBV19 and TRBJ1-2; D is unclear. Germline CDR1 reads LNHDA; CDR2 reads SQIVND (reference sequence). The V and J ends lost 7 bases and 0 bases respectively, with 12 bases between them. The CDR3 extends over 14 amino acids. CDR3 region: CASKVSLTNYGYTF. CDR3 DNA sequence: TGTGCCAGTAAAGTTAGCCTAACTAACTATGGCTACACCTTC.

The count of this clone is one. The V call is TRBV30, the J call TRBJ1-2; D is possibly TRBD1 (5 bases). The CDR3 consists of 17 residues. CDR1 is GTSNPN and CDR2 is SVGIG in the germline V gene (reference sequence). Trimming took off 0 bases at V and 4 bases at J, with 21 bases between the two ends. The DNA of the CDR3 is TGTGCCTGGAGTGTACGACGGAAGAGCAGAGGGGCCTATGGCTACACCTTC. Translation: CAWSVRRKSRGAYGYTF.

This clone was recorded only once. The chain joins TRBV5-1 to TRBJ2-5; no definite D call. The V gene's germline CDR1 is SGHRS and CDR2 YFSETQ. This CDR3 spans 12 amino acids. V was pared by 0 bases and J by 7 bases, with 7 bases between. CDR3 in amino acids: CASSLEFRTQYF. CDR3 coding DNA: TGCGCCAGCAGCTTGGAGTTTCGGACCCAGTACTTC. The entire variable domain, with the rest obtained from reference TRBV5-1 and TRBJ2-5, is as follows: KAGVTQTPRYLIKTRGQQVTLSCSPISGHRSVSWYQQTPGQGLQFLFEYFSETQRNKGNFPGRFSGRQFSNSRSEMNVSTLELGDSALYLCASSLEFRTQYFGPGTRLLVL.

The genes are TRBV5-5 and TRBJ2-5; 7 bases align to TRBD1. V dropped 2 bases and J dropped 4; count of bases not matched to a gene: 5. The CDR3 totals 14 residues. Germline loops: CDR1 SGHKS, CDR2 YYEKEE (reference sequence). CDR3 DNA: TGTGCCAGCAGCTTTTCGCCAGGGGGAGAGACCCAGTACTTC. Translating gives CASSFSPGGETQYF. Together with reference TRBV5-5 and TRBJ2-5, the CDR3 gives the full variable domain: DAGVTQSPTHLIKTRGQQVTLRCSPISGHKSVSWYQQVLGQGPQFIFQYYEKEERGRGNFPDRFSARQFPNYSSELNVNALLLGDSALYLCASSFSPGGETQYFGPGTRLLVL.

This clone was seen a single time. V usage is TRBV10-2 and J usage is TRBJ1-5; unclear D gene. The germline CDR1 and CDR2 sequences are WSHSY and SAAADI. V lost 0 bases to trimming and J lost 4 bases, with 7 bases between them. The CDR3 length is 14 residues. CDR3 sequence reads: CASSESPGNQPQHF. CDR3 DNA: TGCGCCAGCAGTGAGTCGCCGGGGAATCAGCCCCAGCATTTT.

The chain is built from TRBV4-2 and TRBJ2-5; D not resolved. The germline gives CDR1 LGHNA, CDR2 YNFKEQ. The CDR3 is 15 amino acids. Between the trimmed V and J ends, which lost 0 bases and 0 bases, there was a span of 8 bases. The chain's CDR3 is CASSQEWTYQETQYF. CDR3 DNA: TGTGCCAGCAGCCAAGAGTGGACGTACCAAGAGACCCAGTACTTC.

The rearrangement links TRBV12-3 or TRBV12-4 to TRBJ2-2; tentatively, D is TRBD2 (5 bases). V was clipped by 6 bases and J by 7 bases, with 9 bases between them. This CDR3 region has 12 residues. CDR3 sequence (DNA): TGTGCCAGCAGACCGGGATTCGGGGAGCTGTTTTTT. It encodes CASRPGFGELFF.

This clone was seen only a few times. The CDR3 coding sequence is TGTGCCAGCAGTTACTCGAGTGCGGGAAACACCATATATTTT. The encoded protein is CASSYSSAGNTIYF. This chain joins TRBV6-5 and TRBJ1-3; D gene uncertain. In germline, CDR1 is MNHEY, CDR2 SVGAGI. Between the trimmed V and J ends, which lost 0 bases and 4 bases, there was a span of 7 bases. The CDR3 contains 14 residues.

Only one count was recorded for this clone. The rearrangement uses TRBV19 and TRBJ1-6; D might be TRBD1 (5 bases). This CDR3 has 15 residues. Per germline, CDR1 LNHDA and CDR2 SQIVND (reference sequence). With 0 bases removed from V and 7 bases from J, the gap between germline ends came to 10 bases. The CDR3 nucleotides are TGTGCCAGTAGTATAGATGGGACTACGAATTCACCCCTCCACTTT. It is translated as CASSIDGTTNSPLHF.

This clone was counted a few times. The chain couples TRBV10-3 to TRBJ1-2, with 12 bases lining up with TRBD1. Unmatched junction bases numbered 20, after V lost 10 bases and J lost 5 bases. Per germline, CDR1 ENHRY and CDR2 SYGVKD. The CDR3 sequence is 18 residues long. In nucleotides, the CDR3 is TGTGCCACAAACTCACCGGGACAGGGGGCTGACGGGCTATATGGCTACACCTTC. This encodes CATNSPGQGADGLYGYTF.